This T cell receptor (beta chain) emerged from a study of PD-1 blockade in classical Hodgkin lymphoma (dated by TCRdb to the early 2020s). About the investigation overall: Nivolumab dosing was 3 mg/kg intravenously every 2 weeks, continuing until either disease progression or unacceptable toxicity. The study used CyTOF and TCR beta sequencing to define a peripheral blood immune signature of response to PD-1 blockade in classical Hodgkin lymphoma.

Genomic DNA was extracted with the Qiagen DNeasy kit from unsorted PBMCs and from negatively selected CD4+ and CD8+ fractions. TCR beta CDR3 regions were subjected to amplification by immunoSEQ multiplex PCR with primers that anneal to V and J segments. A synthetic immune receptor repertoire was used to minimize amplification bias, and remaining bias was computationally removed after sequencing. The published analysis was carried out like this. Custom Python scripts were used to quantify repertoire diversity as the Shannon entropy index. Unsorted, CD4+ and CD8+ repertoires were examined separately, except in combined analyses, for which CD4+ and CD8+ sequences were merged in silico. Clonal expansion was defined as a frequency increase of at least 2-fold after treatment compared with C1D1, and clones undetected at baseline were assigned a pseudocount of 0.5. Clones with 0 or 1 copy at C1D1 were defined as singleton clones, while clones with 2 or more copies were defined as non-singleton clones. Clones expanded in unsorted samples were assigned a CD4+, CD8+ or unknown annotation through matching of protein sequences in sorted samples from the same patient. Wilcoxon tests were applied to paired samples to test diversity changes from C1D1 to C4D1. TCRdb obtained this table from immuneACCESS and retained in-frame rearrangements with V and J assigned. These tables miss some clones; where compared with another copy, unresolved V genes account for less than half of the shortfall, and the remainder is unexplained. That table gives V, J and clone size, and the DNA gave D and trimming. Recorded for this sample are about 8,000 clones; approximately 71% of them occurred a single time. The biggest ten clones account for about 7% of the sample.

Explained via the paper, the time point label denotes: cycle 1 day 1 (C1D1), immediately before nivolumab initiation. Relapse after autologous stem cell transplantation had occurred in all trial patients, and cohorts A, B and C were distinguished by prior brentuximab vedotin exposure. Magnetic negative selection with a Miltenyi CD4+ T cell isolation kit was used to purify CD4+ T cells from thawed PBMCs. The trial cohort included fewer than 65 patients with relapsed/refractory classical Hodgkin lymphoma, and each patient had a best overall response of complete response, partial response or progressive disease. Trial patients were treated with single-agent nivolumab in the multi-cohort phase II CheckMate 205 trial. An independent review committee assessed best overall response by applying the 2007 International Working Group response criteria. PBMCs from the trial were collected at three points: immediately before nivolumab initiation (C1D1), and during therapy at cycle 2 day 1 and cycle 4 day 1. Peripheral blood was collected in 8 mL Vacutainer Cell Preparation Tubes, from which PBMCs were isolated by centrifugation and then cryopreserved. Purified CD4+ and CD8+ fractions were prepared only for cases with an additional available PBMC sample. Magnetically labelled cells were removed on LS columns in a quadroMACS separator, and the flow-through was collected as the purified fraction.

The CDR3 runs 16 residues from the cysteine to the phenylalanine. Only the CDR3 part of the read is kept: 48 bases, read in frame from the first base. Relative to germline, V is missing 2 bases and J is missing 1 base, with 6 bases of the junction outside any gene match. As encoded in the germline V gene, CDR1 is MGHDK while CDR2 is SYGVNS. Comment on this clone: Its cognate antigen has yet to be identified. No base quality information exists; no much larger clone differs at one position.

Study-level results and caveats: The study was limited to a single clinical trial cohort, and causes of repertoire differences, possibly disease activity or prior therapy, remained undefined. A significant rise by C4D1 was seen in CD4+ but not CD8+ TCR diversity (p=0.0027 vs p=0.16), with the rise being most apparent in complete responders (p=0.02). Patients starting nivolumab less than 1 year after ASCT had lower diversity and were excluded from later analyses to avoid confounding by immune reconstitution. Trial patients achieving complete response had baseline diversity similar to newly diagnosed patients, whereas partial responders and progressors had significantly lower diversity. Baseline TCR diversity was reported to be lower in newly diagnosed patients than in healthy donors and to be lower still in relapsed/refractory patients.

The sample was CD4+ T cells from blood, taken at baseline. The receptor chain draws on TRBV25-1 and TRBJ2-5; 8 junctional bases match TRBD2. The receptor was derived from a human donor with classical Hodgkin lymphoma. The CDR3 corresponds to CASSEGHAGGQETQYF. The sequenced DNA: TGTGCCAGCAGTGAAGGTCATGCGGGAGGCCAAGAGACCCAGTACTTC.